The following is a T cell receptor (beta chain) sequence with its context. V gave up 0 bases and J gave up 1 base; unmatched junction bases: 5. Per the germline V gene, CDR1 is SGHRS and CDR2 is YFSETQ. The length of the CDR3 is 16 residues. The data are from a study of blood T cell repertoires in COVID-19. About the study: Samples representing acute and convalescent COVID-19 were sourced from the United States, Italy and Spain. T cells, B-cell-depleted T cells, or PBMCs provided the cDNA or gDNA that served as material.

Original analysis: Reference gene primer amplification yielded estimated nucleated cell counts. Method: immunoSEQ multiplex PCR; TCRdb's copy keeps in-frame clones and lacks some. Clonal size and the V and J genes are those of that table, whereas D and trimming came from the DNA. The sample yields under 250,000 clones, more than 70% seen once. The Seattle site enrolled patients during active infection and followed them longitudinally. This TCR came from a woman older than 75 with COVID-19, enrolled during active disease. The sample comprised peripheral blood. The rearrangement joins TRBV5-1 to TRBJ1-1, with TRBD1 matching 8 bases. CDR3 DNA: TGCGCCAGCAGCTTGGCCAGGGGGCTAGGGAACACTGAAGCTTTCTTT. This encodes CASSLARGLGNTEAFF.